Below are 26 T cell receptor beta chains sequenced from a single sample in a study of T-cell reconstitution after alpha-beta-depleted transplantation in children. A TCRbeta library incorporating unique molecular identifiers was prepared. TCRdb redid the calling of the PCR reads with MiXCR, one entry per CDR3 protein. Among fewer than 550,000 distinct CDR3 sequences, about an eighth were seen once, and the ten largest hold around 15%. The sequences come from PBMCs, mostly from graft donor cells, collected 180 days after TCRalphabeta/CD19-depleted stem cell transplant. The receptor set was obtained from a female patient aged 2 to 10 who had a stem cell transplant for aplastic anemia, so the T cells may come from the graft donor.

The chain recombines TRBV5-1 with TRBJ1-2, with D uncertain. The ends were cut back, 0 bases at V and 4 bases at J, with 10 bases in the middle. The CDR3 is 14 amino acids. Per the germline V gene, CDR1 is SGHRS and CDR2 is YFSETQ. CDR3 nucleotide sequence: TGCGCCAGCAGCTTGGTAGACAATATCTATGGCTACACCTTC. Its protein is CASSLVDNIYGYTF.

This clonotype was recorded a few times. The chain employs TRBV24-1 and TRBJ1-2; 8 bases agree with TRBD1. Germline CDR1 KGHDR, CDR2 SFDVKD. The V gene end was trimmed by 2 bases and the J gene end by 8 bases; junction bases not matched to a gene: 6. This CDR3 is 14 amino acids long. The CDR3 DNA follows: TGTGCCACCAGTGATTCCGGGACAGGCTACGGCTACACCTTC. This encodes CATSDSGTGYGYTF.

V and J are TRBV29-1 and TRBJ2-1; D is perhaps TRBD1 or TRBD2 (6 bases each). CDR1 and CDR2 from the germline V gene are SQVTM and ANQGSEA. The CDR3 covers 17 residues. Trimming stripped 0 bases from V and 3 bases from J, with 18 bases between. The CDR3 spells CSVEDPTGWGVYNEQFF. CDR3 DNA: TGCAGCGTTGAAGATCCTACAGGGTGGGGGGTCTACAATGAGCAGTTCTTC.

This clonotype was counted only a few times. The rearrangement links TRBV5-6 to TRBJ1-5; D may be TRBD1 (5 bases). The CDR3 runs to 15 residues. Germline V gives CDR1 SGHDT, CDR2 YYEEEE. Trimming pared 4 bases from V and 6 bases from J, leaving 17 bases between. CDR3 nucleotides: TGTGCCAGCAGCCGAAGAAGGCAGGGCGGTCAGCCCCAGCATTTT. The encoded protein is CASSRRRQGGQPQHF. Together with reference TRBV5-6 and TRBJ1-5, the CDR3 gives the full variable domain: DAGVTQSPTHLIKTRGQQVTLRCSPKSGHDTVSWYQQALGQGPQFIFQYYEEEERQRGNFPDRFSGHQFPNYSSELNVNALLLGDSALYLCASSRRRQGGQPQHFGDGTRLSIL.

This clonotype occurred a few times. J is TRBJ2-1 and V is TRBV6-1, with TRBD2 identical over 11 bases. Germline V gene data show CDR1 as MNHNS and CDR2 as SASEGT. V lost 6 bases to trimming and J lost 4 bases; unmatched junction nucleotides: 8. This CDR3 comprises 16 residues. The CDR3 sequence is CASSRVGLAEYNEQFF. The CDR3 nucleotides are TGTGCCAGCAGCCGCGTGGGACTAGCGGAGTACAATGAGCAGTTCTTC.

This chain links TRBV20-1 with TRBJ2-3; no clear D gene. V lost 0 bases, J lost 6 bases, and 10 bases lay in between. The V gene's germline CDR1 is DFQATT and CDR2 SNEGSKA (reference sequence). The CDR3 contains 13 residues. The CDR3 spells CSAREFASDTQYF. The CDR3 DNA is TGCAGTGCTAGAGAATTTGCGTCCGATACGCAGTATTTT.

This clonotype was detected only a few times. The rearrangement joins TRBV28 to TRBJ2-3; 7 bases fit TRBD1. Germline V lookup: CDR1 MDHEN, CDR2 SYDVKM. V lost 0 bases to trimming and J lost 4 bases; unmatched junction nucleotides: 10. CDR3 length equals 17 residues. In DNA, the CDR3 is TGTGCCAGCAGTTTATGGGGGAAGGGCCAGGGGGCAGATACGCAGTATTTT. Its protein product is CASSLWGKGQGADTQYF.

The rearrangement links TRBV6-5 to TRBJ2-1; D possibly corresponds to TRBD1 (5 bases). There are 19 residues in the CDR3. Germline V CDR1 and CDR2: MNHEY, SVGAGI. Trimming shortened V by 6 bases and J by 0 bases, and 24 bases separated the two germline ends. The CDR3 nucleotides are TGTGCCAGCAGCCGACAGTGGATTTTGGCTCCAACCTCCTACAATGAGCAGTTCTTC. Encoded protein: CASSRQWILAPTSYNEQFF.

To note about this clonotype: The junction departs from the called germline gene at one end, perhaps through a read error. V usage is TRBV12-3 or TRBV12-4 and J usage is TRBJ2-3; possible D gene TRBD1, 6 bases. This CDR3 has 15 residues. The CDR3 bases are TGTGCCAACAGTTTCTTGACAGGCAGCACAGATACGCAGTATTTT. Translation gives CANSFLTGSTDTQYF.

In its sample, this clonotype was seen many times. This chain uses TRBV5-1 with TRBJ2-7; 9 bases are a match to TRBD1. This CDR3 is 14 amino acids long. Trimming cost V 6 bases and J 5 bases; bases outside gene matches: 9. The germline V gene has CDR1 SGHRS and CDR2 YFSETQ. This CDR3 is CASTTGGTVHEQYF. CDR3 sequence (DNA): TGCGCCAGCACTACAGGGGGCACGGTCCACGAGCAGTACTTC.

The CDR3 spells CASSQTGPGNTIYF. The CDR3 region has the DNA TGTGCCAGCAGCCAGACAGGGCCCGGAAACACCATATATTTT. The chain has TRBV7-9 and TRBJ1-3, with 7 bases identical to TRBD1. This CDR3 region has 14 residues. V was pared by 5 bases and J by 4 bases, with 5 bases of the junction left unmatched. Germline CDR1 SEHNR, CDR2 FQNEAQ (reference sequence).

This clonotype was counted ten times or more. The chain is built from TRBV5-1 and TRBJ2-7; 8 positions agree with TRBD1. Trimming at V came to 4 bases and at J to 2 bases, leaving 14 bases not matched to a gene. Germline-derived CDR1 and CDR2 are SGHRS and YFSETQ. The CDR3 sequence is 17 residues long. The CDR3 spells CASSGFGQGTNPYEQYF. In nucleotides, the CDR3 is TGCGCCAGCAGCGGCTTCGGACAGGGAACCAACCCCTACGAGCAGTACTTC.

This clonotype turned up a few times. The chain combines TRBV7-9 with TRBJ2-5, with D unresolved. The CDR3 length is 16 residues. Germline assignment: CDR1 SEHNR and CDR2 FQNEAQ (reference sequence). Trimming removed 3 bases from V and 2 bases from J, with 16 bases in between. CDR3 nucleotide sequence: TGTGCCAGCAGCTTTGGGAATAGGGCCCGACAAGAGACCCAGTACTTC. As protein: CASSFGNRARQETQYF.

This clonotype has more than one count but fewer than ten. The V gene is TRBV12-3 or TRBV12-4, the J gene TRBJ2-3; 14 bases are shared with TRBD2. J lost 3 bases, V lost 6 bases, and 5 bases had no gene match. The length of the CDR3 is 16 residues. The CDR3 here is CASRGLAGDWTDTQYF. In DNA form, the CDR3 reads TGTGCCAGCAGGGGACTAGCGGGAGATTGGACAGATACGCAGTATTTT.

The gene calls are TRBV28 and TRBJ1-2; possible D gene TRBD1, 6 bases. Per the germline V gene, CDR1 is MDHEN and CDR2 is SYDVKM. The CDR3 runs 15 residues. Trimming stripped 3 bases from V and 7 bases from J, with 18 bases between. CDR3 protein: CASSFPQGRFAGYTF. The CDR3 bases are TGTGCCAGCAGTTTTCCCCAGGGGAGGTTCGCTGGCTACACCTTC.

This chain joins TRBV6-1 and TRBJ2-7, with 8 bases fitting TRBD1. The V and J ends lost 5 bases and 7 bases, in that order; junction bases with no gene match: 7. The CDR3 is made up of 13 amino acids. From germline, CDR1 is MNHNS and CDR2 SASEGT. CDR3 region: CASSPRGRGEQYF. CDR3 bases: TGTGCCAGCAGTCCCAGGGGGCGAGGAGAGCAGTACTTC.

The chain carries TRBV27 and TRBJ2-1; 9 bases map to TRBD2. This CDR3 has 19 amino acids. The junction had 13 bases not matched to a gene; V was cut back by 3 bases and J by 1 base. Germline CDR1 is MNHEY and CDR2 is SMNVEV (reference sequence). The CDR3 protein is CASSFRKRRGLASYNEQFF. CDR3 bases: TGTGCCAGCAGTTTCCGAAAAAGAAGGGGACTAGCTTCCTACAATGAGCAGTTCTTC.

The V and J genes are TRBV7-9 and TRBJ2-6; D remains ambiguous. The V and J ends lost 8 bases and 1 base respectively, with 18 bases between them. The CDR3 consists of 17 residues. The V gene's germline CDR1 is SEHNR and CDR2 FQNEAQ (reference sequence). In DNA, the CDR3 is TGTGCCAGCTCTCTCCGCGACATAACTTCTGGGGCCAACGTCCTGACTTTC. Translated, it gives CASSLRDITSGANVLTF.

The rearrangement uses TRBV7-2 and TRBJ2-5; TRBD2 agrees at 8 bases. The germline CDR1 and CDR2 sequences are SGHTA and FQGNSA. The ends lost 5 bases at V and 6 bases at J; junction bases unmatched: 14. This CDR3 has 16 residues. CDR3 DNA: TGTGCCAGCAGCCCGTGGCCTAGCGGGTTAGAACAGACCCAGTACTTC. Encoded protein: CASSPWPSGLEQTQYF.

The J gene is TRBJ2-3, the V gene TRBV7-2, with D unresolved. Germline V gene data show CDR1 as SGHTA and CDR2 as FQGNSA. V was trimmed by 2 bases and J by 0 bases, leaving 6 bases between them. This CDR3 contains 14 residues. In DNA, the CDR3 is TGTGCCAGCAGCTTATTGTATAGCACAGATACGCAGTATTTT. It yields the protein CASSLLYSTDTQYF.

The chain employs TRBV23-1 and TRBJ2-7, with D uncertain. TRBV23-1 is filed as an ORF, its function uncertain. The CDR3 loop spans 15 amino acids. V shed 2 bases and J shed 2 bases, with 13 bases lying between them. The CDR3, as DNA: TGCGCCAGCAGTCAAATCCGGACCGTCGCCTACGAGCAGTACGTC. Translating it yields CASSQIRTVAYEQYV.

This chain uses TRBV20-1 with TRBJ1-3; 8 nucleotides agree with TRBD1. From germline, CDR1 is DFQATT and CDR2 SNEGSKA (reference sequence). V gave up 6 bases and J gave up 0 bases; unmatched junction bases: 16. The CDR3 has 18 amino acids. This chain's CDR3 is CSARPQGQERFSGNTIYF. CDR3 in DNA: TGCAGTGCACGACCCCAGGGACAGGAGCGGTTCTCTGGAAACACCATATATTTT.

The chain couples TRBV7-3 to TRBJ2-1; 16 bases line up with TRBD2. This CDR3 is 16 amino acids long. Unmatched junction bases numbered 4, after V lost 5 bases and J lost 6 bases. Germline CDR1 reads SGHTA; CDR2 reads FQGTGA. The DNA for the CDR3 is TGTGCCAGCAGCCCGGGACTAGCGGGGGGGCTCAATGAGCAGTTCTTC. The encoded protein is CASSPGLAGGLNEQFF.

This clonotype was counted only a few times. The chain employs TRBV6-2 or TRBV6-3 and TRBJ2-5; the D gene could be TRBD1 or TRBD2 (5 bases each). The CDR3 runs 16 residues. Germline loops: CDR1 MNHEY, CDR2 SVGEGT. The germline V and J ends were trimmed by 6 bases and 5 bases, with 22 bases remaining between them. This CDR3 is CASRPRRGPNDETQYF. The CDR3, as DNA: TGTGCCAGCAGGCCGCGACGGGGACCTAACGATGAGACCCAGTACTTC.

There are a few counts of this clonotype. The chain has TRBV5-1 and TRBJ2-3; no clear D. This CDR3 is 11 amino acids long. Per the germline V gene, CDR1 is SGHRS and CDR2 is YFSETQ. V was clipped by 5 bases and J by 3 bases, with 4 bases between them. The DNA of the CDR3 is TGCGCCAGCAGGTGGACAGATACGCAGTATTTT. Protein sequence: CASRWTDTQYF.

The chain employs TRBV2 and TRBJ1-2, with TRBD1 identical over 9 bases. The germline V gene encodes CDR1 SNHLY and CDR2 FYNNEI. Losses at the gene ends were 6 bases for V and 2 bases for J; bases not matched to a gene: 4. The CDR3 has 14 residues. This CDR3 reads CASRGTGRNYGYTF. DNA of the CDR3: TGTGCCAGCAGAGGGACAGGGAGAAACTATGGCTACACCTTC.